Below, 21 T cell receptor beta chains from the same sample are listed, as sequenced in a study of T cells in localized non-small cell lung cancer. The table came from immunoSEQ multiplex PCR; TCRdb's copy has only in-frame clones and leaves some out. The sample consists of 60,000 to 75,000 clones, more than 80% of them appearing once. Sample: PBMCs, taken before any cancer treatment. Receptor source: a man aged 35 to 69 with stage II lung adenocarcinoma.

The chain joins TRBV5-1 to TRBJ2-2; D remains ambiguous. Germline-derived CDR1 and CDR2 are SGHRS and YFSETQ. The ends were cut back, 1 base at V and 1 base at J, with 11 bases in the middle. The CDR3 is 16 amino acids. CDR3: CASSLREPRNTGELFF. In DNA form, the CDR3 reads TGCGCCAGCAGCTTGAGAGAGCCAAGGAACACCGGGGAGCTGTTTTTT. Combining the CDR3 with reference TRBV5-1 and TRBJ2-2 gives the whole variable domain KAGVTQTPRYLIKTRGQQVTLSCSPISGHRSVSWYQQTPGQGLQFLFEYFSETQRNKGNFPGRFSGRQFSNSRSEMNVSTLELGDSALYLCASSLREPRNTGELFFGEGSRLTVL.

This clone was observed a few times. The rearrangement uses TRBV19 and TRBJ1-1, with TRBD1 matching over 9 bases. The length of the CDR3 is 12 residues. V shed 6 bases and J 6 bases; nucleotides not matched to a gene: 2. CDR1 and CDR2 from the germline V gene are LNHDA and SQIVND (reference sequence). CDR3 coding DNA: TGTGCCAGTAGGGACAGGGGAGCTGAAGCTTTCTTT. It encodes CASRDRGAEAFF. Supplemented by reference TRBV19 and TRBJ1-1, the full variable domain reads DGGITQSPKYLFRKEGQNVTLSCEQNLNHDAMYWYRQDPGQGLRLIYYSQIVNDFQKGDIAEGYSVSREKKESFPLTVTSAQKNPTAFYLCASRDRGAEAFFGQGTRLTVV.

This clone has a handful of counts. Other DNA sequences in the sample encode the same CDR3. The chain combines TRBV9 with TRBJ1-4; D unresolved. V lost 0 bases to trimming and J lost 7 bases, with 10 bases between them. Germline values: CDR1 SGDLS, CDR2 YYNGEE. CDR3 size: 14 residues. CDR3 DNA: TGTGCCAGCAGCGTAGATGGGTTTCCTGAAAAACTGTTTTTT. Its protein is CASSVDGFPEKLFF.

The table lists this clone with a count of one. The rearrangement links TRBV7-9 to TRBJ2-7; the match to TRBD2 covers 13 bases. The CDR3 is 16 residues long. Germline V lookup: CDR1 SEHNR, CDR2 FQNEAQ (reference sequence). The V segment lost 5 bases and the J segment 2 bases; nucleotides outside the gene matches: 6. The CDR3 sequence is CASSPGTSGDPYEQYF. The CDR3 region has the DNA TGTGCCAGCAGCCCTGGGACTAGCGGGGATCCCTACGAGCAGTACTTC.

The CDR3 protein is CASSPGTSRNEQYF. Written as DNA, the CDR3 is TGTGCCAGCAGTCCCGGGACTAGCAGAAACGAGCAGTACTTC. The J gene is TRBJ2-7, the V gene TRBV11-2; TRBD2 aligns across 9 bases. Trimming cost V 6 bases and J 5 bases; bases outside gene matches: 8. Germline V lookup: CDR1 SGHAT, CDR2 FQNNGV. This CDR3 spans 14 amino acids.

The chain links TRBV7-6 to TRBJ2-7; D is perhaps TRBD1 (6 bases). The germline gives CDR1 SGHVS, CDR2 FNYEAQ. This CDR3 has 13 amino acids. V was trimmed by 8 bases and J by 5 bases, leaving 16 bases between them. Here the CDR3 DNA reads TGTGCCAGCGGGGGATACAGGGAAAACGAGCAGTACTTC. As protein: CASGGYRENEQYF.

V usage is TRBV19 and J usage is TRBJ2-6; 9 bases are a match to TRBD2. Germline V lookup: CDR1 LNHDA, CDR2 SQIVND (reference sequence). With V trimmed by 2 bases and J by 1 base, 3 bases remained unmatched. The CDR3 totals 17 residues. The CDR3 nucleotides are TGTGCCAGTAGTATAAGCGGGAGGTCTTCTGGGGCCAACGTCCTGACTTTC. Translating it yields CASSISGRSSGANVLTF.

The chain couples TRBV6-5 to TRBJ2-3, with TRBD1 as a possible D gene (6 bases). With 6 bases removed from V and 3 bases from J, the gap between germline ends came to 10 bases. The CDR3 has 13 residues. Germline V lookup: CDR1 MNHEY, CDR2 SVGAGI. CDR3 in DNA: TGTGCCAGCAGCAGAGGGACAACAGATACGCAGTATTTT. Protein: CASSRGTTDTQYF.

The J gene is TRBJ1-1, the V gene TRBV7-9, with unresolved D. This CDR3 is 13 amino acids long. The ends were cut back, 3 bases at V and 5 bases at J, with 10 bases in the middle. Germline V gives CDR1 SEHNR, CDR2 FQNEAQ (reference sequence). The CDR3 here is CASSLGSWTEAFF. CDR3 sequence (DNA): TGTGCCAGCAGCTTGGGGTCTTGGACTGAAGCTTTCTTT.

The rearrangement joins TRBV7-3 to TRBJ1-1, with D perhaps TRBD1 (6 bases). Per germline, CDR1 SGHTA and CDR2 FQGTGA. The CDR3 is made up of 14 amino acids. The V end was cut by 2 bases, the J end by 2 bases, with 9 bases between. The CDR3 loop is CASSLGGRNTEAFF. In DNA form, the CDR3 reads TGTGCCAGCAGCTTAGGGGGCCGAAACACTGAAGCTTTCTTT.

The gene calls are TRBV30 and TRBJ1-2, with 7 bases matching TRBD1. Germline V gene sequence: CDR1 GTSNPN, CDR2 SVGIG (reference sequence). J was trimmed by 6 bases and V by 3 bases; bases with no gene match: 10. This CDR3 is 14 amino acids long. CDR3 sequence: CAWSGTPDRDGYTF. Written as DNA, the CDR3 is TGTGCCTGGAGCGGTACACCCGACAGGGATGGCTACACCTTC.

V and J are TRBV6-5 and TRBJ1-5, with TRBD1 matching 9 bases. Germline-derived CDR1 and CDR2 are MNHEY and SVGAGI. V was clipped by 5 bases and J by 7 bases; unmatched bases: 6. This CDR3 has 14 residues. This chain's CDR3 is CASSGSDRGQPQHF. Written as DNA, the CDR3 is TGTGCCAGCAGTGGCTCGGACAGGGGCCAGCCCCAGCATTTT.

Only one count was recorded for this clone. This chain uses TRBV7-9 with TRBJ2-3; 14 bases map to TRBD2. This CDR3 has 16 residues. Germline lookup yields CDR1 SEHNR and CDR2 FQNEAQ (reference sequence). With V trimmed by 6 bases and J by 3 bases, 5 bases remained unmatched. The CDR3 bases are TGTGCCAGCAGGAGAGGGACTAGCGGGAGTACAGATACGCAGTATTTT. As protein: CASRRGTSGSTDTQYF.

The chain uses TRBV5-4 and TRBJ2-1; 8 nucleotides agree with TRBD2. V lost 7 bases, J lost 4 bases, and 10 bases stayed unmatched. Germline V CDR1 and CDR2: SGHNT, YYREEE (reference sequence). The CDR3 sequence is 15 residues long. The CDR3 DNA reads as TGTGCCAGCGGAAGCGGGAGTCCCTCGTACAATGAGCAGTTCTTC. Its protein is CASGSGSPSYNEQFF. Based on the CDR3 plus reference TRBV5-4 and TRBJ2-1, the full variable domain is ETGVTQSPTHLIKTRGQQVTLRCSSQSGHNTVSWYQQALGQGPQFIFQYYREEENGRGNFPPRFSGLQFPNYSSELNVNALELDDSALYLCASGSGSPSYNEQFFGPGTRLTVL.

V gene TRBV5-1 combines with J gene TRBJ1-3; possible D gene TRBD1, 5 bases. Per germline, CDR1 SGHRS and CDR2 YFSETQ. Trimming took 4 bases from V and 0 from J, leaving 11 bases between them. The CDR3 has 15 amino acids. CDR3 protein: CASSPQGSSGNTIYF. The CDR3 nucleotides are TGCGCCAGCAGCCCTCAGGGTAGCTCTGGAAACACCATATATTTT.

The CDR3 DNA reads TGTGCCAGCAGCTTCCAACAGGGCGGGGAGACCCAGTACTTC. This codes for CASSFQQGGETQYF. The chain carries TRBV5-6 and TRBJ2-5; possible D gene TRBD1, 6 bases. Germline V gene lookup returns CDR1 SGHDT and CDR2 YYEEEE. The ends were cut back, 2 bases at V and 5 bases at J, with 13 bases in the middle. The CDR3 loop spans 14 amino acids.

The DNA of the CDR3 is TGTGCCACCCTTGCGGCTGGCGCGGGAGTAGGCGGGGAGCTGTTTTTT. Translation: CATLAAGAGVGGELFF. The chain couples TRBV27 to TRBJ2-2, with TRBD2 identical over 7 bases. The CDR3 is 16 amino acids. Losses at the gene ends were 10 bases for V and 7 bases for J; bases not matched to a gene: 18. From germline, CDR1 is MNHEY and CDR2 SMNVEV (reference sequence).

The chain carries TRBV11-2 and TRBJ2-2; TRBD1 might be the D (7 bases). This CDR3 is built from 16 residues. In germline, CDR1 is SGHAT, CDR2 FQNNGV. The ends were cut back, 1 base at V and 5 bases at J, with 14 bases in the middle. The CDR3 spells CASSLVGGGETGELFF. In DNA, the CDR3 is TGTGCCAGCAGCTTAGTTGGAGGGGGCGAAACCGGGGAGCTGTTTTTT.

CDR3 nucleotide sequence: TGCAGCGTTGAACGGACAGGGACCGGGGAGCTGTTTTTT. Translated, it gives CSVERTGTGELFF. The chain couples TRBV29-1 to TRBJ2-2, with 8 bases matching TRBD1. CDR1 and CDR2 from the germline V gene are SQVTM and ANQGSEA. Germline trimming cut 2 bases from V and 5 bases from J; bases unmatched to any gene: 1. CDR3 length: 13 residues.

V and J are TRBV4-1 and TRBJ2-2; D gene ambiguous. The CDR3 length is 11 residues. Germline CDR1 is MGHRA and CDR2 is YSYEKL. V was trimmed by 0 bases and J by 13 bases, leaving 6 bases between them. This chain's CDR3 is CASSQDERLFF. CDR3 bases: TGCGCCAGCAGCCAAGACGAGAGGCTGTTTTTT.

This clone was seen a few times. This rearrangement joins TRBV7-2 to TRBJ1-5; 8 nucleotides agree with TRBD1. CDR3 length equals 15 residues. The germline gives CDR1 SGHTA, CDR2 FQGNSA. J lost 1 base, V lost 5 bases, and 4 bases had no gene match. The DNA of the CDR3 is TGTGCCAGCAGCGCCCAGGGGGCCAGCAATCAGCCCCAGCATTTT. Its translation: CASSAQGASNQPQHF.